This T cell receptor (beta chain) was sequenced during a study of blood T cell repertoires in COVID-19 (dated by TCRdb to 2018 to 2021). For the study in its entirety: Collaborator samples came from the United States, Italy and Spain and covered acute and convalescent phases of COVID-19. The repertoires were released in a freely available public database intended as a resource for research on the immune response to SARS-CoV-2. A de-identified subject ID, COVID-19 status, age in years and sex were almost always included in the sample metadata. The samples were drawn from two sources: the first 160 participants of the ongoing ImmuneRACE study, and 1,000 to 1,500 subjects contributed by 6 global collaborators. HLA class I and class II types, where available, came from metadata supplied by the sample provider rather than from assay-based typing. The material from the prospective study consisted of cDNA or gDNA derived from T cells, B-cell-depleted T cells, or PBMCs. Subjects who had been exposed to COVID-19, were actively infected with it, or had recovered from it provided the deeply sampled blood TCRbeta repertoires that made up the dataset.

As for this clone: Its recognized antigen is unknown. No quality values exist for individual bases; no much larger clone is one base distant.

Per the germline V gene (reference sequence), GTSNPN is the CDR1 and SVGIG is the CDR2. Clipping removes 1 base from V and 4 bases from J, with 6 as the unmatched junction base count. Inclusive of the bounding cysteine and phenylalanine, the CDR3 is 16 residues long. The kept DNA is CDR3 alone, 48 bases in frame from the first base. Whole blood was collected in K2EDTA tubes by collaborating institutions according to the institutions' own protocols. For TCRbeta analysis, collaborators shipped samples in one of three forms: frozen whole blood, isolated PBMCs, or DNA extracted from either of those sample types. TCRbeta CDR3 regions were amplified from genomic DNA by means of the immunoSEQ Assay, a bias-controlled multiplex PCR. The paper's processing steps were these. The number of nucleated cells in each sample was estimated from the amplification of reference gene primers within the assay. To quantify the absolute abundance of each unique TCRbeta CDR3 rearrangement, sequence reads were collapsed and filtered. For each sample, productive Simpson clonality was calculated as the square root of Simpson's diversity index across productive rearrangements. In its TCRdb copy, this immuneACCESS table keeps in-frame sequences only and misses some clones. Where compared with another copy, unresolved V genes explain less than half of these, and the others have no known cause. That table furnishes V, J and clone size, whereas the DNA furnished D and trimming. The sample table contains 310,000 or so clones; only one count was recorded for 70% to 90% of them. The ten largest make up roughly 1.3% of the sample.

Study-wide conclusions, independent of this receptor: The quantity of clinical and demographic metadata differed by source and by participant and was supplied without curation.

The sample comprised peripheral blood. The receptor was isolated from a man aged 65-85 years with acute or convalescent COVID-19. The chain is assembled from TRBV30 and TRBJ2-1, with 11 middle bases fitting TRBD2. The bases are TGTGCCTGGAGTGGACCGACTAGCGGGATTTACAATGAGCAGTTCTTC. This sequence encodes CAWSGPTSGIYNEQFF.